This T cell receptor (beta chain) was sequenced in a study of cytomegalovirus exposure and HLA in healthy donors. In the PCR, 60 Vbeta and 13 Jbeta primers were used. Using immunoSEQ multiplex PCR, the repertoire was profiled, and TCRdb retains in-frame clones only, with some absent. The data hold around 200,000 clones, with roughly 85% observed a single time. The germline V gene encodes CDR1 SGHTA and CDR2 FQGNSA. Between the trimmed V and J ends, which lost 3 bases and 0 bases, there was a span of 9 bases. This CDR3 comprises 14 residues. This clonotype was sampled from a woman in her 30s in good health and CMV-seropositive. The specimen was PBMCs. The V call is TRBV7-2, the J call TRBJ2-7, with a weak D call TRBD2 (6 bases). CDR3 DNA: TGTGCCAGCAGCTTCGCGGACTACTCCTACGAGCAGTACTTC. It is translated as CASSFADYSYEQYF. The full variable domain, rest sourced from reference TRBV7-2 and TRBJ2-7, is GAGVSQSPSNKVTEKGKDVELRCDPISGHTALYWYRQSLGQGLEFLIYFQGNSAPDKSGLPSDRFSAERTGGSVSTLTIQRTQQEDSAVYLCASSFADYSYEQYFGPGTRLTVT.